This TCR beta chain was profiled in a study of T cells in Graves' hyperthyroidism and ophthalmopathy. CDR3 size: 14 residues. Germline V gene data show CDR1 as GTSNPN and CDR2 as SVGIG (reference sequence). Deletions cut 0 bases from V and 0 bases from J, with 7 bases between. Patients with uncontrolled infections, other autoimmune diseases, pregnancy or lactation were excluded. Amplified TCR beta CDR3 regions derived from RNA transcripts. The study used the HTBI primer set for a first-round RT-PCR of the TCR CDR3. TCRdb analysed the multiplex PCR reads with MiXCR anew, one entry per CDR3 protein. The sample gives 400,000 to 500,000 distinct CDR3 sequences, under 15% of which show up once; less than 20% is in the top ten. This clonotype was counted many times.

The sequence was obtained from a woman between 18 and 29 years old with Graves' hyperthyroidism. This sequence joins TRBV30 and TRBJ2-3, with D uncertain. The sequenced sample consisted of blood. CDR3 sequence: CAWSVLESTDTQYF. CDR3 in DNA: TGTGCCTGGAGTGTATTGGAGAGCACAGATACGCAGTATTTT.